This T cell receptor (beta chain) is from a study of blood T cell repertoires in COVID-19. Study-wide context: Whether acute or convalescent, the COVID-19 samples came from the United States, Italy and Spain.

This CDR3 spans 15 amino acids. Germline values: CDR1 SGHVS, CDR2 FQNEAQ. V lost 3 bases and J 4 bases, leaving 15 bases between the germline ends. This study enrolled people aged roughly 18 to 89 from approximately 24 US geographic areas. Participants were placed into cohorts based on the clinical history they reported. Study processing details: How many nucleated cells were present was estimated from reference gene primer amplification. Generated by immunoSEQ multiplex PCR, the TCRdb table keeps only in-frame clones and is missing some. The DNA was the basis for D and trimming; V, J and clone size are from that table. The sample carries about 200,000 clones, around 82% recorded once.

The sequence came from a woman between 40 and 50 years old with acute COVID-19. This rearrangement joins TRBV7-8 to TRBJ1-2; TRBD1 might be the D (5 bases). The sample comprised PBMCs or T cells enriched from blood (not recorded which). The CDR3 DNA is TGTGCCAGCAGCTTGTACGGGACTGAGATCTATGGCTACACCTTC. Protein product: CASSLYGTEIYGYTF. The variable domain in full, completed from reference TRBV7-8 and TRBJ1-2, reads GAGVSQSPRYKVAKRGQDVALRCDPISGHVSLFWYQQALGQGPEFLTYFQNEAQLDKSGLPSDRFFAERPEGSVSTLKIQRTQQEDSAVYLCASSLYGTEIYGYTFGSGTRLTVV.